These 22 T cell receptor beta chains came from one sample sequenced in a study of regulatory T cells in long-lasting Graves disease. Building of the TCR beta libraries involved iRepertoire HTBI primers and Arm-PCR of CDR3 regions. TCRdb called the multiplex PCR reads again in MiXCR, with one record for every CDR3 protein. Of about 420,000 distinct CDR3 sequences listed, roughly 15% were seen once; the top ten hold 20% to 25%. Indicated time point: newly diagnosed GD, antithyroid drugs for less than 3 months. Preparation of the TCR library used RNA extracted from PBMCs. The same sample was also used in a study of T cells in Graves' hyperthyroidism and ophthalmopathy.

The specimen comprised peripheral blood mononuclear cells (PBMCs), sampled at new diagnosis, from a patient treated with antithyroid drugs. The source is a young woman with Graves disease.

This clonotype was recorded many times. The chain combines TRBV12-5 with TRBJ2-1, with no clear D. The ends were cut back, 5 bases at V and 9 bases at J, with 11 bases in the middle. Germline values: CDR1 LGHNT, CDR2 FRNRAP. There are 12 residues in the CDR3. In DNA form, the CDR3 reads TGTGCTAGTGGTCAAATGACGGGTGAGCAGTTCTTC. The encoded protein is CASGQMTGEQFF.

The chain is built from TRBV27 and TRBJ1-4, with D perhaps matching TRBD1 (6 bases). Deletions cut 4 bases from V and 7 bases from J, with 13 bases between. This CDR3 has 14 amino acids. CDR1 and CDR2 from the germline V gene are MNHEY and SMNVEV (reference sequence). The chain's CDR3 is CASSWGALFEKLFF. CDR3 DNA: TGTGCCAGCAGTTGGGGGGCGCTTTTTGAAAAACTGTTTTTT.

This clonotype was counted ten times or more. The V and J genes are TRBV27 and TRBJ2-1, with 11 positions matching TRBD2. Germline V gene lookup returns CDR1 MNHEY and CDR2 SMNVEV (reference sequence). V shed 0 bases and J 9 bases; nucleotides not matched to a gene: 4. CDR3 size: 15 residues. CDR3 sequence: CASSLSSGGGVEQFF. The CDR3, as DNA: TGTGCCAGCAGTTTATCTAGCGGGGGGGGCGTTGAGCAGTTCTTC.

This clonotype was observed many times. The V and J genes are TRBV3-1 and TRBJ2-4, with D maybe TRBD2 (7 bases). The germline V gene encodes CDR1 LGHDT and CDR2 YNNKEL (reference sequence). V was cut by 1 base and J by 5 bases, with 15 bases left in between. This CDR3 comprises 16 residues. The CDR3 loop reads CASSQVAGTGQNIQYF. CDR3 sequence (DNA): TGTGCCAGCAGCCAAGTAGCGGGCACAGGGCAAAACATTCAGTACTTC.

This clonotype was detected only a few times. V usage is TRBV9 and J usage is TRBJ2-1; D is uncertain. Germline V gene sequence: CDR1 SGDLS, CDR2 YYNGEE. There are 14 residues in the CDR3. V shed 4 bases and J shed 6 bases, with 14 bases lying between them. The CDR3 DNA sequence: TGTGCCAGCAGCTCCAACTTGGGGTCCAATGAGCAGTTCTTC. Its translation: CASSSNLGSNEQFF.

This clonotype showed up many times. The rearrangement links TRBV20-1 to TRBJ2-5; TRBD1 or TRBD2 may be the D gene (5 bases each). CDR3 length: 15 amino acids. Germline V gene lookup returns CDR1 DFQATT and CDR2 SNEGSKA (reference sequence). Trimming took off 6 bases at V and 0 bases at J, with 17 bases between the two ends. Written as DNA, the CDR3 is TGCAGTGCGATCGACAAGGTGGGGGACCAAGAGACCCAGTACTTC. Translated, it gives CSAIDKVGDQETQYF.

This clonotype was recorded many times. This chain connects TRBV11-3 to TRBJ2-3; D is perhaps TRBD1 (6 bases). Germline CDR1 and CDR2: SGHNT and YENEEA. The CDR3 extends over 14 amino acids. The germline V and J ends were trimmed by 3 bases and 4 bases, with 11 bases remaining between them. CDR3 DNA: TGTGCCAGCAGCTTTTATTCAGGGGCAGATACGCAGTATTTT. Translating it yields CASSFYSGADTQYF. The variable domain in full, completed from reference TRBV11-3 and TRBJ2-3, reads EAGVVQSPRYKIIEKKQPVAFWCNPISGHNTLYWYLQNLGQGPELLIRYENEEAVDDSQLPKDRFSAERLKGVDSTLKIQPAELGDSAVYLCASSFYSGADTQYFGPGTRLTVL.

The sample holds many counts of this clonotype. The CDR3 coding sequence is TGCGCCAGCAGTGAGTCAGGGACAGGTCCTACGGCCCAGTACTTC. Translating it yields CASSESGTGPTAQYF. V and J are TRBV10-1 and TRBJ2-5, with 8 bases fitting TRBD1. Germline CDR1 is WNHNN and CDR2 is SYGVQD (reference sequence). The CDR3 is 15 amino acids. V lost 0 bases, J lost 9 bases, and 9 bases stayed unmatched.

This chain links TRBV15 with TRBJ2-1; D uncertain. From germline, CDR1 is LNHNV and CDR2 YYDKDF (reference sequence). With 1 base removed from V and 5 bases from J, the gap between germline ends came to 6 bases. This CDR3 has 13 residues. The CDR3 DNA follows: TGTGCCACCAGCAGAGCCGACAACAATGAGCAGTTCTTC. This sequence encodes CATSRADNNEQFF.

This clonotype was counted a few times. The rearrangement links TRBV27 to TRBJ1-1; tentative D call: TRBD1 (6 bases). Germline values: CDR1 MNHEY, CDR2 SMNVEV (reference sequence). The CDR3 is 14 amino acids. V was cut by 4 bases and J by 3 bases, with 12 bases left in between. This chain's CDR3 is CASSSRTAYTEAFF. CDR3 coding DNA: TGTGCCAGCAGTTCTCGGACAGCCTACACTGAAGCTTTCTTT.

This clonotype appeared many times. This chain uses TRBV10-3 with TRBJ2-6; possibly TRBD1 for D (6 bases). The CDR3 covers 15 residues. V lost 6 bases, J lost 1 base, and 10 bases lay in between. Germline V gives CDR1 ENHRY, CDR2 SYGVKD. CDR3 protein: CAISKTGSGANVLTF. CDR3 bases: TGTGCCATCAGCAAGACAGGTTCTGGGGCCAACGTCCTGACTTTC.

V is TRBV28 and J is TRBJ2-1; 8 bases match TRBD1. Germline-derived CDR1 and CDR2 are MDHEN and SYDVKM. The CDR3 sequence is 14 residues long. The V and J ends lost 6 bases and 13 bases, in that order; junction bases with no gene match: 14. CDR3 DNA: TGTGCCAGCAGGGAGGGACAGGCCAAGAACATTCAGTTCTTC. Residues: CASREGQAKNIQFF.

V usage is TRBV7-9 and J usage is TRBJ1-2; unclear D gene. Trimming took off 1 base at V and 5 bases at J, with 8 bases between the two ends. The V gene's germline CDR1 is SEHNR and CDR2 FQNEAQ (reference sequence). This CDR3 spans 13 amino acids. The CDR3: CASSLDPGYGYTF. The DNA of the CDR3 is TGTGCCAGCAGCTTAGACCCTGGTTATGGCTACACCTTC.

This clonotype was counted at least ten times. In nucleotides, the CDR3 is TGTGCCAGCAGTTCTCGACAGAACACCGAAGAGACCCAGTACTTC. It translates to CASSSRQNTEETQYF. V usage is TRBV12-3 or TRBV12-4 and J usage is TRBJ2-5, with D perhaps matching TRBD1 (5 bases). Trimming stripped 4 bases from V and 3 bases from J, with 15 bases between. The CDR3 covers 15 residues.

At least ten counts were recorded for this clonotype. J is TRBJ1-1 and V is TRBV11-2; possibly TRBD1 for D (5 bases). This CDR3 has 15 amino acids. Germline V CDR1 and CDR2: SGHAT, FQNNGV. With 4 bases removed from V and 1 base from J, the gap between germline ends came to 13 bases. The CDR3 reads CASSSEGLTNTEAFF. The CDR3 nucleotides read TGTGCCAGCAGCTCCGAGGGACTAACGAACACTGAAGCTTTCTTT.

Regarding this clonotype: Being one base from a much bigger clone, this may be a read error. The chain is built from TRBV7-2 and TRBJ2-7, with 16 bases that match TRBD2. The germline CDR1 and CDR2 sequences are SGHTA and FQGNSA. CDR3 length: 17 residues. J was trimmed by 8 bases and V by 5 bases; bases with no gene match: 12. The CDR3: CASSQGLAGGLIFKQYF. In nucleotides, the CDR3 is TGTGCCAGCAGCCAGGGACTAGCGGGAGGGCTTATTTTCAAGCAGTACTTC.

This clonotype was seen many times. V and J are TRBV11-3 and TRBJ2-1; 14 positions match TRBD2. This CDR3 is built from 17 residues. The ends lost 7 bases at V and 7 bases at J; junction bases unmatched: 12. CDR1 SGHNT and CDR2 YENEEA come from the germline V gene. In DNA, the CDR3 is TGTGCCAGCACCCCGGGACTAGCGGGAGCAGCAAGGAATGAGCAGTTCTTC. Protein: CASTPGLAGAARNEQFF.

The chain joins TRBV12-3 or TRBV12-4 to TRBJ1-5; D perhaps matches TRBD1 (5 bases). V lost 0 bases and J lost 10, with 13 bases in between. This CDR3 has 14 residues. The CDR3 reads CASSLAVGQGPQHF. The CDR3, as DNA: TGTGCCAGCAGTTTAGCGGTAGGCCAGGGACCCCAGCATTTT.

This clonotype was seen ten or more times. V and J are TRBV2 and TRBJ2-7; a possible D gene is TRBD2 (5 bases). The CDR3 is 15 amino acids. Germline CDR1 and CDR2: SNHLY and FYNNEI. The V end lost 3 bases, the J end lost 0 bases, and 12 bases lay between the germline ends. As DNA, the CDR3 is TGTGCCAGCAGTGACAGCGGAACGAGCTCCTACGAGCAGTACTTC. It encodes CASSDSGTSSYEQYF.

This clonotype was seen repeatedly, ten times or more. The chain recombines TRBV28 with TRBJ2-7; D is uncertain. V was trimmed by 8 bases and J by 2 bases, leaving 16 bases between them. Germline CDR1 MDHEN, CDR2 SYDVKM. CDR3 length equals 14 residues. The CDR3 DNA is TGTGCCAGCGGCCGTAGGGTAGGGACCTACGAGCAGTACTTC. Translation gives CASGRRVGTYEQYF.

This clonotype was detected many times. The chain is built from TRBV5-8 and TRBJ2-1; D not resolved. In germline, CDR1 is SGHTS, CDR2 YDEGEE. V was pared by 1 base and J by 6 bases, with 20 bases between. The CDR3 totals 17 residues. The CDR3: CASSLIPPGLGRNEQFF. The CDR3 coding sequence is TGTGCCAGCAGCTTGATTCCTCCGGGTTTGGGCCGCAATGAGCAGTTCTTC.

This clonotype was picked up many times. The rearrangement joins TRBV4-1 to TRBJ1-5; D is uncertain. The CDR3 totals 15 residues. CDR1 is MGHRA and CDR2 is YSYEKL in the germline V gene. With 6 bases removed from V and 0 bases from J, the gap between germline ends came to 12 bases. The CDR3 loop reads CASRVRTVSNQPQHF. CDR3 bases: TGCGCCAGCAGGGTTCGGACGGTTAGCAATCAGCCCCAGCATTTT.